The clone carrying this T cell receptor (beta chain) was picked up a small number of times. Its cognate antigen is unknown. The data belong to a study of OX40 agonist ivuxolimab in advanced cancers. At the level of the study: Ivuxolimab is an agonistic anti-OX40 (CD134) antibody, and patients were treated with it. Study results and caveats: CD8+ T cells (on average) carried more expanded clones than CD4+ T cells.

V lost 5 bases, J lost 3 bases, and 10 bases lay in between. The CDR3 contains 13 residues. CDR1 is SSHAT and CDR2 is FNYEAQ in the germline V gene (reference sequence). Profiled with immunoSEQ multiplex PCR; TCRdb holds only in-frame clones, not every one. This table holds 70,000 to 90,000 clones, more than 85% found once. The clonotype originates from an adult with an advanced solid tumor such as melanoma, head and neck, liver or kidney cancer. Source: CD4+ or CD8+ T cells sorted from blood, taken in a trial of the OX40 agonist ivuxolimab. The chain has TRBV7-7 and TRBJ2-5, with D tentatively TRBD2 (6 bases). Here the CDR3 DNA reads TGTGCCAGCAGCGCGGGACGGAAAGAGACCCAGTACTTC. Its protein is CASSAGRKETQYF.